This TCR beta chain came from a study of blood T cells in healthy people across ages. The second PCR ran roughly 7 to 11 cycles with a sample-barcoded 5' primer and J-beta primers. Every sample gave at least 3 million paired-end reads containing CDR3. TCRdb re-called the 5' RACE reads with MiXCR, one entry per CDR3 protein. The sample includes 800,000 to 950,000 distinct CDR3 sequences, 25% to 30% of them seen just once. Isolated per sample were at least 7 million PBMCs. Germline lookup yields CDR1 DFQATT and CDR2 SNEGSKA (reference sequence). The CDR3 runs to 14 residues. The V end was cut by 4 bases, the J end by 5 bases, with 17 bases between. These data were also reused for a study on T cells of mothers and their children. According to that study: The donors comprised about 6 children and their three healthy Caucasian mothers. At a sensitivity of around 100 clones per million clonotypes, no persistent microchimeric T cell clones appeared.

Material: blood. The rearrangement links TRBV20-1 to TRBJ2-5, with D maybe TRBD2 (6 bases). The sequence was obtained from a woman aged 40-49 years in good health. CDR3 protein: CSATPGASIETQYF. The DNA of the CDR3 is TGCAGTGCTACTCCGGGAGCCTCAATCGAGACCCAGTACTTC.